This is a list of T cell receptor beta chains from one sample in a study of blood T cell repertoires in COVID-19. Clones were sequenced by immunoSEQ multiplex PCR, and TCRdb holds only the in-frame ones, with some missing. There are around 200,000 clones in the sample; about 80% occur only once, and approximately 4% lies in the top ten. Source material: peripheral blood. The receptors stem from a man aged 45-60 years with active or convalescent COVID-19. Each CDR3 is given with its conserved first and last residue. Each record gives: clone size, D gene, V gene, J gene, CDR3 protein, CDR3 DNA. The D gene is left open where the match is weak. The size field is filled for only some rows; it gives once, few, many or a size class.

>NA|NA|TRBV7-9|TRBJ1-2
CASSSGNTAKGTF
TGTGCCAGCAGCTCGGGCAACACCGCTAAGGGGACCTTC
>NA|NA|TRBV7-8|TRBJ2-2
CASRPGTRNGGELFF
TGTGCCAGCAGGCCCGGGACACGGAACGGCGGGGAGCTGTTTTTT
>NA|NA|TRBV9|TRBJ2-3
CASSLTGSTDTQYF
TGTGCCAGCAGTTTAACGGGGAGCACAGATACGCAGTATTTT
>NA|TRBD2|TRBV7-6|TRBJ2-4
CASSPRERGQNIQYF
TGTGCCAGCAGCCCTAGGGAGCGGGGTCAAAACATTCAGTACTTC
>NA|NA|TRBV5-5|TRBJ1-2
CASSWTPQTYGYTF
TGTGCCAGCAGCTGGACACCGCAAACCTATGGCTACACCTTC
>NA|NA|TRBV27|TRBJ2-7
CASRAGSHEQYF
TGTGCCAGCAGGGCAGGGTCACACGAGCAGTACTTC
>NA|TRBD1|TRBV7-3|TRBJ2-7
CASSPGQGHGQYF
TGTGCCAGCAGCCCGGGACAGGGGCACGGGCAGTACTTC
>NA|NA|TRBV29-1|TRBJ1-4
CSVVGATNEKLFF
TGCAGCGTTGTTGGAGCAACTAATGAAAAACTGTTTTTT
>NA|NA|TRBV7-2|TRBJ2-3
CASSPQTGTDTQYF
TGTGCCAGCAGCCCCCAAACGGGCACAGATACGCAGTATTTT
>NA|TRBD1|TRBV15|TRBJ2-2
CATSTGTGGTGELFF
TGTGCCACCAGCACCGGGACAGGGGGCACCGGGGAGCTGTTTTTT
>once|NA|TRBV30|TRBJ1-1
CAWSTRGVDTEAFF
TGTGCCTGGAGCACTCGGGGGGTGGACACTGAAGCTTTCTTT
>NA|NA|TRBV11-2|TRBJ1-2
CASSPTAYGYTF
TGTGCCAGCAGCCCGACAGCGTATGGCTACACCTTC
>NA|NA|TRBV4-2|TRBJ1-6
CASSQGPSSPLHF
TGTGCCAGCAGCCAAGGGCCATCATCACCCCTCCACTTT
>NA|TRBD1|TRBV19|TRBJ2-3
CASSGRGPFTDTQYF
TGTGCCTCCTCCGGAAGGGGGCCCTTCACAGATACGCAGTATTTT
>NA|NA|TRBV18|TRBJ2-3
CASSPQVAQYF
TGTGCCAGCTCACCCCAGGTGGCGCAGTATTTT
>NA|NA|TRBV27|TRBJ1-1
CASSLSAGTEAFF
TGTGCCAGCAGTTTATCGGCAGGGACTGAAGCTTTCTTT
>NA|NA|TRBV14|TRBJ2-4
CASSHRQLAKNIQYF
TGTGCCAGCAGCCACCGACAGTTAGCCAAAAACATTCAGTACTTC
>many|TRBD2|TRBV2|TRBJ2-5
CASSEVGLAGEETQYF
TGTGCCAGCAGTGAAGTGGGACTAGCGGGGGAAGAGACCCAGTACTTC
>NA|NA|TRBV24-1|TRBJ1-1
CATSDLPAGRTEAFF
TGTGCCACCAGTGACCTTCCGGCGGGGAGGACTGAAGCTTTCTTT
>NA|TRBD2|TRBV15|TRBJ2-3
CATSPRTPRRGGGLRTDTQYF
TGTGCCACCAGCCCTAGAACCCCTCGAAGGGGCGGGGGGCTTCGCACAGATACGCAGTATTTT
>few|NA|TRBV3-1/TRBV3-2|TRBJ2-1
CASSQDAQGLDRIF
TGTGCCAGCAGCCAAGACGCCCAGGGGCTAGATCGGATCTTC
>once|NA|TRBV5-4|TRBJ1-1
CASSASRSPNTEAFF
TGTGCCAGCAGCGCCTCCAGGTCCCCGAACACTGAAGCTTTCTTT
>NA|TRBD2|TRBV7-9|TRBJ2-7
CASSLSRGGHYEQYF
TGTGCCAGCAGCTTATCGCGGGGGGGCCACTACGAGCAGTACTTC
>NA|NA|TRBV5-1|TRBJ1-2
CASSLEGGRDYGYTF
TGCGCCAGCAGCTTGGAGGGAGGTAGGGACTATGGCTACACCTTC
>NA|NA|TRBV19|TRBJ2-5
CASSIVAETGETQYF
TGTGCCAGTAGTATAGTGGCAGAGACGGGAGAGACCCAGTACTTC
>NA|TRBD1|TRBV6-5|TRBJ1-2
CASLGTVNYGYTF
TGTGCCAGCCTTGGGACAGTCAACTATGGCTACACCTTC
>NA|NA|TRBV4-2|TRBJ1-3
CASSQDGISGNTIYF
TGTGCCAGCAGCCAAGATGGCATCTCTGGAAACACCATATATTTT
>once|NA|TRBV24-1|TRBJ1-5
CATSDPTDRYQPQHF
TGTGCCACCAGTGACCCTACCGACAGATATCAGCCCCAGCATTTT
>NA|NA|TRBV14|TRBJ1-2
CASSPGQTYGYTF
TGTGCCAGCAGTCCCGGACAAACCTATGGCTACACCTTC
>once|NA|TRBV5-5|TRBJ2-1
CASSLQGMINEQFF
TGTGCCAGCAGCTTACAGGGTATGATCAATGAGCAGTTCTTC
>NA|NA|TRBV30|TRBJ1-6
CAWSVSTVGNSPLHF
TGTGCCTGGAGTGTATCGACAGTCGGCAATTCACCCCTCCACTTT
>NA|NA|TRBV6-1|TRBJ1-2
CASSETQGYGYTF
TGTGCCAGTAGTGAAACTCAGGGCTATGGCTACACCTTC
>NA|TRBD1|TRBV28|TRBJ2-7
CASSLRQGNHEQYF
TGTGCCAGCAGTTTAAGACAGGGGAACCACGAGCAGTACTTC
>NA|NA|TRBV12-5|TRBJ1-6
CASGAGTYNSPLHF
TGTGCTAGTGGGGCGGGCACCTATAATTCACCCCTCCACTTT
>NA|NA|TRBV11-2|TRBJ1-3
CASSLDRDFSGNTIYF
TGTGCCAGCAGCTTAGATCGGGATTTCTCTGGAAACACCATATATTTT
>NA|TRBD2|TRBV7-9|TRBJ2-1
CASSSGLAGWSSYNEQFF
TGTGCCAGCAGCTCCGGACTAGCGGGGTGGAGCTCCTACAATGAGCAGTTCTTC
>NA|NA|TRBV27|TRBJ2-7
CASSLSGGPYEQYF
TGTGCCAGCAGTTTATCCGGGGGTCCCTACGAGCAGTACTTC